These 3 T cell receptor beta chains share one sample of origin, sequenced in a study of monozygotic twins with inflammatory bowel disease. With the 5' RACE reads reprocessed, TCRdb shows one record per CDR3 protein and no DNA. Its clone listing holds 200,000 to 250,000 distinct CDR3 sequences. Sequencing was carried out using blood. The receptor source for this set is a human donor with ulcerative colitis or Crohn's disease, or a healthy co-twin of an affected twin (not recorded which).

CDR3 amino acids: CASSLGIAGTYYEQYF. This sequence joins TRBV28 and TRBJ2-7; TCRdb reports TRBD2, a call that lacks DNA to check it against. This CDR3 has 16 amino acids. The germline gives CDR1 MDHEN, CDR2 SYDVKM.

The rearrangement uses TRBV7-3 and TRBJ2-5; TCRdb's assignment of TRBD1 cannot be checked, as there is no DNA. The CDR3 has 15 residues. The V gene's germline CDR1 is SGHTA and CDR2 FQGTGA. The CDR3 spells CASSVRAGQGETQYF.

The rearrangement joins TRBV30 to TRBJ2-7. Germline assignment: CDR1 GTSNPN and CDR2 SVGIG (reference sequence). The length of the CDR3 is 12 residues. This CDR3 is CAWSILGYEQYF.